This T cell receptor beta chain was captured by sequencing in a study of blood T cell repertoires in COVID-19. Study-level background: Donors in the United States, Italy and Spain gave samples during acute or convalescent COVID-19.

Germline V gene data show CDR1 as MDHEN and CDR2 as SYDVKM. CDR3 size: 13 residues. With 8 bases clipped from V and 2 bases from J, the junction kept 4 bases outside the gene matches. Profiled with immunoSEQ multiplex PCR; TCRdb holds only in-frame clones, not every one. The sample includes over 120,000 clones, approximately 87% of them seen just once. This TCR derives from a woman aged 50 to 60 with active or convalescent COVID-19. The sequenced material came from peripheral blood. The chain uses TRBV28 and TRBJ1-2; TRBD1 matches 8 bases. CDR3 residues: CASRTGTNYGYTF. For the CDR3, the DNA is TGTGCCAGCCGGACAGGGACCAACTATGGCTACACCTTC.